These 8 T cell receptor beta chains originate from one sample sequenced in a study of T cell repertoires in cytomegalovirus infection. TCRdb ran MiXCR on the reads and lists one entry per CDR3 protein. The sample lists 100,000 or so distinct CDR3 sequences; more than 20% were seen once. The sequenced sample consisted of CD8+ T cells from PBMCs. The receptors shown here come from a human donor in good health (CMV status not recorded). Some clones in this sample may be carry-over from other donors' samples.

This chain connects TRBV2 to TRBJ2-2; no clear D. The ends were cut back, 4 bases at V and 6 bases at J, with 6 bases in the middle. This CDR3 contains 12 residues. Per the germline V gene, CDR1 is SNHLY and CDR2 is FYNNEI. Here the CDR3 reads CASSGSPGELFF. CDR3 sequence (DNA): TGTGCCAGCAGTGGAAGCCCCGGGGAGCTGTTTTTT.

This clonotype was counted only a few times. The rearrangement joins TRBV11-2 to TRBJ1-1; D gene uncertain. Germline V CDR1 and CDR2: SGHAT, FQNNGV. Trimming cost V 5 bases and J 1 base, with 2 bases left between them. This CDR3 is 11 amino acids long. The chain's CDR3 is CASSQNTEAFF. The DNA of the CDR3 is TGTGCCAGCAGCCAGAACACTGAAGCTTTCTTT. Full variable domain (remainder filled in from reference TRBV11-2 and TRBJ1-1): EAGVAQSPRYKIIEKRQSVAFWCNPISGHATLYWYQQILGQGPKLLIQFQNNGVVDDSQLPKDRFSAERLKGVDSTLKIQPAKLEDSAVYLCASSQNTEAFFGQGTRLTVV.

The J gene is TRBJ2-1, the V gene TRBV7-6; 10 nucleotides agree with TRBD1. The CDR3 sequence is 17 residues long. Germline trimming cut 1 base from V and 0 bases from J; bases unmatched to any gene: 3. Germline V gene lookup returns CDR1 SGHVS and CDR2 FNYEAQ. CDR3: CASSLGGQGSSYNEQFF. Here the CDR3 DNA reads TGTGCCAGCAGCTTAGGGGGACAGGGGAGCTCCTACAATGAGCAGTTCTTC. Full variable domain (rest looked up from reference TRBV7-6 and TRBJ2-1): GAGVSQSPRYKVTKRGQDVALRCDPISGHVSLYWYRQALGQGPEFLTYFNYEAQQDKSGLPNDRFSAERPEGSISTLTIQRTEQRDSAMYRCASSLGGQGSSYNEQFFGPGTRLTVL.

CDR3 region: CASSRGQGSNEQFF. The CDR3 DNA sequence: TGTGCCAGCAGCCGGGGACAGGGCAGCAATGAGCAGTTCTTC. The gene calls are TRBV6-2 or TRBV6-3 and TRBJ2-1, with 9 positions matching TRBD1. CDR1 is MNHEY, CDR2 SVGEGT, per germline. The CDR3 consists of 14 residues. V was pared by 6 bases and J by 6 bases, with 6 bases of the junction left unmatched.

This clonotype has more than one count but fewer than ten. This CDR3 reads CASSLMNTDTQYF. The CDR3 DNA sequence: TGTGCCAGCAGTTTAATGAACACAGATACGCAGTATTTT. This chain uses TRBV7-2 with TRBJ2-3; D unclear. V gave up 6 bases and J gave up 2 bases, with 9 bases separating them. The CDR3 totals 13 residues. Germline CDR1 SGHTA, CDR2 FQGNSA. Variable domain in full (rest from reference TRBV7-2 and TRBJ2-3): GAGVSQSPSNKVTEKGKDVELRCDPISGHTALYWYRQSLGQGLEFLIYFQGNSAPDKSGLPSDRFSAERTGGSVSTLTIQRTQQEDSAVYLCASSLMNTDTQYFGPGTRLTVL.

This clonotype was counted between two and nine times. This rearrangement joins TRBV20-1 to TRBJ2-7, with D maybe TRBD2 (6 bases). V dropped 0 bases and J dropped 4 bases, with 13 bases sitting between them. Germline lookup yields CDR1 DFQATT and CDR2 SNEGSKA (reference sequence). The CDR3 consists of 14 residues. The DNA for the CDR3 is TGCAGTGCTAGAGATATTGGGGACTCATACGAGCAGTACTTC. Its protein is CSARDIGDSYEQYF.

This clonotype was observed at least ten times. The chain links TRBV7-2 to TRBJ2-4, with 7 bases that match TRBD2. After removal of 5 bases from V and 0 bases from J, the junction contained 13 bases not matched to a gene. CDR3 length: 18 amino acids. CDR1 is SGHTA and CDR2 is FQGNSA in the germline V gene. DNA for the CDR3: TGTGCCAGCAGCCGCCTCCCCCCGGGGGGAGAAGCCAAAAACATTCAGTACTTC. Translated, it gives CASSRLPPGGEAKNIQYF.

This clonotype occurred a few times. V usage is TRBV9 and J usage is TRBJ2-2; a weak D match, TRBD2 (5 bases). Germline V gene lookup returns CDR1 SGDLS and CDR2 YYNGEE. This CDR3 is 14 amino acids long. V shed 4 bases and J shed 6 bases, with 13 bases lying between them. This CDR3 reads CASSFGGSPGELFF. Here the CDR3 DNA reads TGTGCCAGCAGCTTTGGAGGTTCTCCCGGGGAGCTGTTTTTT. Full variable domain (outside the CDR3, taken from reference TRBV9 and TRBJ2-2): DSGVTQTPKHLITATGQRVTLRCSPRSGDLSVYWYQQSLDQGLQFLIQYYNGEERAKGNILERFSAQQFPDLHSELNLSSLELGDSALYFCASSFGGSPGELFFGEGSRLTVL.